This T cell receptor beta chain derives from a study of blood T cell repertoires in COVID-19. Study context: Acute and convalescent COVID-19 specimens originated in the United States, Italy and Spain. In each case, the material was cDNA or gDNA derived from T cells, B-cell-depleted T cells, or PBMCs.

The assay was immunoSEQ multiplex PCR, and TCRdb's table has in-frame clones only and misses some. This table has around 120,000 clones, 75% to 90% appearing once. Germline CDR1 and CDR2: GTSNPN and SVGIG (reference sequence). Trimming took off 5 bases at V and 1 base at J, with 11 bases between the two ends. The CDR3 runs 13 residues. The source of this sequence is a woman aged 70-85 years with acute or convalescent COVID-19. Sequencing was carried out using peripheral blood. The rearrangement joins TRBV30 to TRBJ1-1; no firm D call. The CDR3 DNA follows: TGTGCCTGGGAAGCTATGAGGAACACTGAAGCTTTCTTT. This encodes CAWEAMRNTEAFF. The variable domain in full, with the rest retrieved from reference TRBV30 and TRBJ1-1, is SQTIHQWPATLVQPVGSPLSLECTVEGTSNPNLYWYRQAAGRGLQLLFYSVGIGQISSEVPQNLSASRPQDRQFILSSKKLLLSDSGFYLCAWEAMRNTEAFFGQGTRLTVV.